This entry lists 32 T cell receptor beta chains sequenced from one sample in a study of memory CD4+ T cells and cytomegalovirus serostatus. Some clones are missing from TCRdb's copy, which holds only in-frame ones; the method was immunoSEQ multiplex PCR. The sample consists of tens of thousands of clones, about 75% of them appearing once. Single viable CD3+CD4+CD8-CD45RO+ cells were sorted as the memory CD4+ T cells. The sequenced sample was memory CD4+ T cells from blood. The receptors shown here come from an adult in good health and CMV-seropositive.

There are a few counts of this clone. In DNA form, the CDR3 reads TGCGCCAGCAGCCCCGTCACTAGTACCTACGAGCAGTACTTC. Its protein is CASSPVTSTYEQYF. This chain connects TRBV5-1 to TRBJ2-7; possible D gene TRBD2, 5 bases. Trimming stripped 4 bases from V and 2 bases from J, with 13 bases between. The length of the CDR3 is 14 residues. The germline gives CDR1 SGHRS, CDR2 YFSETQ. The full variable domain, completed using reference TRBV5-1 and TRBJ2-7, is KAGVTQTPRYLIKTRGQQVTLSCSPISGHRSVSWYQQTPGQGLQFLFEYFSETQRNKGNFPGRFSGRQFSNSRSEMNVSTLELGDSALYLCASSPVTSTYEQYFGPGTRLTVT.

The chain uses TRBV9 and TRBJ2-2; TRBD1 agrees at 8 bases. The V and J ends lost 3 bases and 2 bases, in that order; junction bases with no gene match: 3. The CDR3 runs 15 residues. Germline CDR1 SGDLS, CDR2 YYNGEE. DNA of the CDR3: TGTGCCAGCAGCGGGGGACAGGACAACACCGGGGAGCTGTTTTTT. This translates into CASSGGQDNTGELFF.

The rearrangement links TRBV27 to TRBJ2-5, with 7 bases identical to TRBD1. Germline V CDR1 and CDR2: MNHEY, SMNVEV (reference sequence). With V trimmed by 5 bases and J by 5 bases, 14 bases remained unmatched. This CDR3 contains 16 residues. The CDR3 loop reads CASSIAPGQPRETQYF. The CDR3 coding sequence is TGTGCCAGCAGTATCGCGCCGGGACAGCCTCGGGAGACCCAGTACTTC.

This rearrangement joins TRBV6-1 to TRBJ2-7; no firm D call. V lost 8 bases and J 3 bases, leaving 11 bases between the germline ends. Germline V gives CDR1 MNHNS, CDR2 SASEGT. There are 12 residues in the CDR3. The CDR3 region has the DNA TGTGCCAGCCGAGAGGCAGACTACGAGCAGTACTTC. Translation gives CASREADYEQYF.

This clone was seen more than once but under ten times. The chain has TRBV19 and TRBJ1-5; D gene unclear. V was cut by 7 bases and J by 0 bases, with 13 bases left in between. Germline values: CDR1 LNHDA, CDR2 SQIVND (reference sequence). There are 15 residues in the CDR3. CDR3 region: CASNQPGGSNQPQHF. DNA of the CDR3: TGTGCCAGTAATCAGCCGGGAGGTAGCAATCAGCCCCAGCATTTT. Full variable domain (remainder filled in from reference TRBV19 and TRBJ1-5): DGGITQSPKYLFRKEGQNVTLSCEQNLNHDAMYWYRQDPGQGLRLIYYSQIVNDFQKGDIAEGYSVSREKKESFPLTVTSAQKNPTAFYLCASNQPGGSNQPQHFGDGTRLSIL.

J is TRBJ1-2 and V is TRBV9; no reliable D call. Germline CDR1 is SGDLS and CDR2 is YYNGEE. Trimming took off 3 bases at V and 7 bases at J, with 7 bases between the two ends. The CDR3 sequence is 11 residues long. The CDR3 loop reads CASSGTGGYTF. CDR3 in DNA: TGTGCCAGCAGCGGGACGGGTGGCTACACCTTC.

The chain combines TRBV11-2 with TRBJ2-2, with D uncertain. CDR3 length: 13 amino acids. Germline V CDR1 and CDR2: SGHAT, FQNNGV. With 8 bases removed from V and 7 bases from J, the gap between germline ends came to 14 bases. CDR3 in amino acids: CASRSGPDGELFF. In nucleotides, the CDR3 is TGTGCCAGCCGGTCCGGACCAGACGGGGAGCTGTTTTTT. Full variable domain (remainder filled in from reference TRBV11-2 and TRBJ2-2): EAGVAQSPRYKIIEKRQSVAFWCNPISGHATLYWYQQILGQGPKLLIQFQNNGVVDDSQLPKDRFSAERLKGVDSTLKIQPAKLEDSAVYLCASRSGPDGELFFGEGSRLTVL.

The chain carries TRBV4-3 and TRBJ2-3, with 8 positions matching TRBD1. With 0 bases clipped from V and 6 bases from J, the junction kept 5 bases outside the gene matches. The CDR3 contains 15 residues. Germline values: CDR1 LGHNA, CDR2 YSLEER. The CDR3 spells CASSQDGTGLDTQYF. CDR3 coding DNA: TGCGCCAGCAGCCAAGATGGGACAGGCCTTGATACGCAGTATTTT.

The V and J genes are TRBV4-3 and TRBJ1-2; tentatively, D is TRBD1 (6 bases). Trimming removed 1 base from V and 6 bases from J, with 12 bases in between. CDR1 LGHNA and CDR2 YSLEER come from the germline V gene. The CDR3 spans 14 residues. The CDR3 DNA is TGCGCCAGCAGCCAAGCGGGTGACAGGCATGGCTACACCTTC. It is translated as CASSQAGDRHGYTF.

This clone was detected a few times. The rearrangement joins TRBV7-9 to TRBJ2-7; 8 positions match TRBD2. The V gene end was trimmed by 2 bases and the J gene end by 4 bases; junction bases not matched to a gene: 4. Germline V gene lookup returns CDR1 SEHNR and CDR2 FQNEAQ (reference sequence). The CDR3 spans 14 residues. CDR3 in DNA: TGTGCCAGCAGCTTACAAGCGGGAGCTTACGAGCAGTACTTC. Encoded protein: CASSLQAGAYEQYF.

The chain has TRBV4-1 and TRBJ2-7, with D perhaps matching TRBD1 or TRBD2 (5 bases each). Germline V gene sequence: CDR1 MGHRA, CDR2 YSYEKL. V dropped 1 base and J dropped 2 bases, with 21 bases sitting between them. This CDR3 is built from 18 residues. In nucleotides, the CDR3 is TGCGCCAGCAGCCAAGGAAACGGCGTGGGACCCGCCACCTACGAGCAGTACTTC. Its protein is CASSQGNGVGPATYEQYF.

The rearrangement uses TRBV14 and TRBJ1-2; 7 nucleotides align to TRBD1. CDR1 is SGHDN, CDR2 FVKESK, per germline. CDR3 size: 14 residues. With 6 bases clipped from V and 7 bases from J, the junction kept 11 bases outside the gene matches. The CDR3 coding sequence is TGTGCCAGCAGGGCGGCCGGGACAGTGGTTGGCTACACCTTC. Its translation: CASRAAGTVVGYTF. The full variable domain, with the rest looked up from reference TRBV14 and TRBJ1-2, is EAGVTQFPSHSVIEKGQTVTLRCDPISGHDNLYWYRRVMGKEIKFLLHFVKESKQDESGMPNNRFLAERTGGTYSTLKVQPAELEDSGVYFCASRAAGTVVGYTFGSGTRLTVV.

The V gene is TRBV29-1, the J gene TRBJ1-1, with no clear D. The CDR3 extends over 12 amino acids. The germline gives CDR1 SQVTM, CDR2 ANQGSEA. V was shortened by 8 bases and J by 8 bases, with 18 bases between the two germline ends. CDR3 nucleotide sequence: TGCAGCTCTTTAGTAGGGCCCGGGGAAGCTTTCTTT. It encodes CSSLVGPGEAFF.

This sequence joins TRBV28 and TRBJ2-3, with 14 bases matching TRBD2. The CDR3 consists of 17 residues. Germline trimming cut 5 bases from V and 6 bases from J; bases unmatched to any gene: 10. CDR1 and CDR2 from the germline V gene are MDHEN and SYDVKM. The CDR3 nucleotides are TGTGCCAGCAGTCTGGGCCGGACTAGCGGGAGGAGGGATACGCAGTATTTT. It translates to CASSLGRTSGRRDTQYF.

The rearrangement joins TRBV6-5 to TRBJ2-7, with 12 nucleotides matching TRBD1. This CDR3 comprises 14 residues. Germline lookup yields CDR1 MNHEY and CDR2 SVGAGI. V dropped 6 bases and J dropped 5; count of bases not matched to a gene: 5. In DNA, the CDR3 is TGTGCCAGCAGCCCCGGGACAGGGGGCGACGAGCAGTACTTC. Translation: CASSPGTGGDEQYF.

The chain links TRBV7-3 to TRBJ2-3; D may match TRBD1 or TRBD2 (7 bases each). CDR1 and CDR2 from the germline V gene are SGHTA and FQGTGA. The CDR3 has 15 residues. V was shortened by 4 bases and J by 1 base, with 12 bases between the two germline ends. CDR3 DNA: TGTGCCAGCAGCTCTCAGGGGGGGGGCACAGATACGCAGTATTTT. Translated, it gives CASSSQGGGTDTQYF.

The chain couples TRBV28 to TRBJ2-7; a weak D match, TRBD1 (6 bases). V lost 8 bases and J 1 base, leaving 12 bases between the germline ends. Germline V gene sequence: CDR1 MDHEN, CDR2 SYDVKM. CDR3 length equals 13 residues. CDR3 protein: CASLRQGSYEQYF. As DNA, the CDR3 is TGTGCCAGCTTGAGGCAGGGGTCCTACGAGCAGTACTTC.

The rearrangement links TRBV5-1 to TRBJ1-4; D not resolved. CDR1 is SGHRS and CDR2 is YFSETQ in the germline V gene. There are 14 residues in the CDR3. Trimming removed 5 bases from V and 6 bases from J, with 14 bases in between. The CDR3 region has the DNA TGCGCCAGCAGTAAGGAGGGCCCTTATGAAAAACTGTTTTTT. This sequence encodes CASSKEGPYEKLFF. The variable domain in full, completed from reference TRBV5-1 and TRBJ1-4, reads KAGVTQTPRYLIKTRGQQVTLSCSPISGHRSVSWYQQTPGQGLQFLFEYFSETQRNKGNFPGRFSGRQFSNSRSEMNVSTLELGDSALYLCASSKEGPYEKLFFGSGTQLSVL.

The J gene is TRBJ1-2, the V gene TRBV6-4; unclear D gene. Germline CDR1 is MRHNA and CDR2 is SNTAGT. Trimming took 5 bases from V and 4 from J, leaving 11 bases between them. CDR3 length: 13 amino acids. The CDR3 DNA reads TGTGCCAGCAGTACCCACGGGAGCTATGGCTACACCTTC. Translating it yields CASSTHGSYGYTF.

The genes are TRBV4-3 and TRBJ2-1; D is undetermined. Trimming took off 4 bases at V and 0 bases at J, with 10 bases between the two ends. The CDR3 contains 15 residues. The germline CDR1 and CDR2 sequences are LGHNA and YSLEER. The CDR3 sequence: CASSPTFFSYNEQFF. CDR3 DNA sequence: TGCGCCAGCAGCCCGACTTTTTTCTCCTACAATGAGCAGTTCTTC.

The V and J genes are TRBV7-2 and TRBJ1-4, with 12 nucleotides matching TRBD1. The J segment lost 8 bases and the V segment lost 4 bases, leaving 2 bases of the junction unmatched. The CDR3 runs to 14 residues. Per germline, CDR1 SGHTA and CDR2 FQGNSA. The CDR3 DNA follows: TGTGCCAGCAGCTCGGGACAGGGGGCGGAAAAACTGTTTTTT. The encoded protein is CASSSGQGAEKLFF. Full variable domain (outside the CDR3, taken from reference TRBV7-2 and TRBJ1-4): GAGVSQSPSNKVTEKGKDVELRCDPISGHTALYWYRQSLGQGLEFLIYFQGNSAPDKSGLPSDRFSAERTGGSVSTLTIQRTQQEDSAVYLCASSSGQGAEKLFFGSGTQLSVL.

This clone was detected only once. The chain is built from TRBV7-9 and TRBJ2-7; D is possibly TRBD1 or TRBD2 (6 bases each). Germline CDR1 and CDR2: SEHNR and FQNEAQ (reference sequence). The V end was cut by 2 bases, the J end by 3 bases, with 11 bases between. This CDR3 spans 14 amino acids. CDR3 bases: TGTGCCAGCAGCTTATCGGGGGCCGACTACGAGCAGTACTTC. Protein product: CASSLSGADYEQYF.

This clone has just a few counts. The chain joins TRBV19 to TRBJ1-4, with D uncertain. The CDR3 has 16 amino acids. Germline CDR1 LNHDA, CDR2 SQIVND (reference sequence). Deletions cut 3 bases from V and 0 bases from J, with 11 bases between. Here the CDR3 reads CASSIQTPATNEKLFF. The CDR3 region has the DNA TGTGCCAGTAGTATTCAGACTCCCGCAACTAATGAAAAACTGTTTTTT.

The chain employs TRBV7-6 and TRBJ2-3; D not certain. Germline assignment: CDR1 SGHVS and CDR2 FNYEAQ. V lost 1 base, J lost 0 bases, and 5 bases lay in between. The CDR3 has 14 amino acids. CDR3 region: CASSLDTSTDTQYF. Written as DNA, the CDR3 is TGTGCCAGCAGCTTAGATACGAGCACAGATACGCAGTATTTT.

The chain links TRBV25-1 to TRBJ2-7; TRBD1 matches at 7 bases. This CDR3 region has 12 residues. From germline, CDR1 is MGHDK and CDR2 SYGVNS. Trimming at V came to 3 bases and at J to 7 bases, leaving 3 bases not matched to a gene. The CDR3: CASSDTGVEQYF. DNA of the CDR3: TGTGCCAGCAGTGACACAGGGGTTGAGCAGTACTTC.

The chain joins TRBV6-6 to TRBJ2-7, with no clear D. Germline CDR1 reads MNHNY; CDR2 reads SVGAGI (reference sequence). The CDR3 contains 15 residues. Trimming stripped 0 bases from V and 7 bases from J, with 16 bases between. The CDR3 DNA is TGTGCCAGCAGTTACTCCGAGGACCAGTACGGGGAGCAGTACTTC. Amino acid sequence: CASSYSEDQYGEQYF.

In this sample, this clone turned up a few times. The chain links TRBV5-1 to TRBJ2-7; D might be TRBD1 or TRBD2, each matching 6 bases. In germline, CDR1 is SGHRS, CDR2 YFSETQ. The CDR3 totals 14 residues. V was cut by 2 bases and J by 6 bases, with 15 bases left in between. The CDR3 bases are TGCGCCAGCAGCTTCGATTTCGAGGGGGGCGAGCAGTACTTC. Protein product: CASSFDFEGGEQYF.

V is TRBV5-4 and J is TRBJ2-6; TRBD1 might be the D (5 bases). The CDR3 spans 16 residues. Germline V gene lookup returns CDR1 SGHNT and CDR2 YYREEE (reference sequence). V lost 4 bases and J 5 bases, leaving 16 bases between the germline ends. The chain's CDR3 is CASSQSGRVWANVLTF. Written as DNA, the CDR3 is TGTGCCAGCAGCCAGAGTGGCAGGGTCTGGGCCAACGTCCTGACTTTC.

The J gene is TRBJ1-5, the V gene TRBV7-2, with a weak D call TRBD1 (6 bases). This CDR3 is 15 amino acids long. V was pared by 4 bases and J by 3 bases, with 13 bases between. CDR1 is SGHTA, CDR2 FQGNSA, per germline. CDR3 region: CASSSTRQANQPQHF. The DNA of the CDR3 is TGTGCCAGCAGCTCCACCCGACAGGCCAATCAGCCCCAGCATTTT.

The chain joins TRBV5-1 to TRBJ2-1; 7 bases fit TRBD1. Germline V gene sequence: CDR1 SGHRS, CDR2 YFSETQ. The ends lost 3 bases at V and 7 bases at J; junction bases unmatched: 7. The CDR3 extends over 14 amino acids. This chain's CDR3 is CASSSGQAGNEQFF. The CDR3 DNA reads as TGCGCCAGCAGCTCCGGACAGGCAGGAAATGAGCAGTTCTTC.

The chain combines TRBV2 with TRBJ2-3; unclear D gene. Trimming removed 6 bases from V and 1 base from J, with 8 bases in between. Germline V gives CDR1 SNHLY, CDR2 FYNNEI. The CDR3 runs 13 residues. CDR3 nucleotides: TGTGCCAGCAGCGTCGTGGGCACAGATACGCAGTATTTT. Its translation is CASSVVGTDTQYF.

The chain carries TRBV30 and TRBJ2-7; D is uncertain. This CDR3 spans 13 amino acids. With 0 bases removed from V and 4 bases from J, the gap between germline ends came to 10 bases. In germline, CDR1 is GTSNPN, CDR2 SVGIG (reference sequence). CDR3 sequence reads: CAWSVQSIYEQYF. The DNA for the CDR3 is TGTGCCTGGAGTGTACAATCCATTTACGAGCAGTACTTC.